A selection of T cell receptor beta chains follows, all from one sample in a study of cytomegalovirus exposure and HLA in healthy donors. TCRdb's copy holds only in-frame clones and misses some; the assay was immunoSEQ multiplex PCR. Here the sample spans 90,000 to 150,000 clones, about 60% being singletons. Sequenced: PBMCs. The receptor source for this set is a man aged 40-49 years in good health and CMV-seropositive. Both conserved end residues are part of each CDR3. D genes are given only for firm matches. Some rows have no size entry. The others give once, few or many, or a class for an expanded clone.

d_gene	j_gene	v_gene	abundance	CDR3nt	CDR3aa
.	TRBJ1-3	TRBV7-2	.	TGTGCCAGCAGCCGCGAGGGCTCTGGAAACACCATATATTTT	CASSREGSGNTIYF
.	TRBJ1-3	TRBV4-1	few	TGCGCCAGCCTAAAAGGGGGATCTGGAAACACCATATATTTT	CASLKGGSGNTIYF
TRBD2	TRBJ2-7	TRBV4-1	once	TGCGCCAGCAGCCAACGAACTAGCGAGAGCTACGAGCAGTACTTC	CASSQRTSESYEQYF
TRBD2	TRBJ2-1	TRBV18	few	TGTGCCAGCTCACCACCGGGACTAGCGGGATTGGAGTTCTTC	CASSPPGLAGLEFF
.	TRBJ2-7	TRBV6-5	.	TGTGCCAGCAGTTTCAGGGGGGAGCGCCAGCAGTACTTC	CASSFRGERQQYF
.	TRBJ2-5	TRBV5-6	.	TGTGCCAGCAGCTCACAAGAGACCCAGTACTTC	CASSSQETQYF
TRBD2	TRBJ2-1	TRBV5-4	.	TGTGCCAGCAGCCCACCTAGCGGGGGAGACAATGAGCAGTTCTTC	CASSPPSGGDNEQFF
.	TRBJ2-3	TRBV6-5	few	TGTGCCAGCAGTTACCTTTCGGGGAGCGATACGCAGTATTTT	CASSYLSGSDTQYF
TRBD1	TRBJ1-1	TRBV2	.	TGTGCCAGCAGGGGACAGGGGCCATCTGAAGCTTTCTTT	CASRGQGPSEAFF
TRBD1	TRBJ1-6	TRBV5-8	.	TGTGCCAGCAGCCCGGGACAGGGGGGGCGGAATTCACCCCTCCACTTT	CASSPGQGGRNSPLHF
TRBD1	TRBJ2-2	TRBV11-2	.	TGTGCCAGCAGCTTAGCGGGACAGGGTAGGACCGGGGAGCTGTTTTTT	CASSLAGQGRTGELFF
.	TRBJ1-3	TRBV6-4	.	TGTGCCAGCAGCTTTACACCTCCGGGAAACACCATATATTTT	CASSFTPPGNTIYF
.	TRBJ1-3	TRBV6-1	.	TGTGCCAGCAGTGGCAGGGGAACTGGAAACACCATATATTTT	CASSGRGTGNTIYF
.	TRBJ2-6	TRBV5-1	.	TGCGCCAGCAGCTTGGGGAGCTCTGGGGCCAACGTCCTGACTTTC	CASSLGSSGANVLTF
.	TRBJ2-1	TRBV7-6	.	TGTGCCAGCAGCGCGACTAGTGGCTCCTACAATGAGCAGTTCTTC	CASSATSGSYNEQFF
.	TRBJ1-6	TRBV11-2	.	TGTGCCAGCAGCTTGTTCGGGGGTTCACCCCTCCACTTT	CASSLFGGSPLHF
TRBD2	TRBJ2-1	TRBV9	.	TGTGCCAGCAGCGTAGGGGGAGGGGTTGAGCAGTTCTTC	CASSVGGGVEQFF
TRBD2	TRBJ2-1	TRBV5-1	.	TGCGCCAGCAGCTTGGGTTTTACGGGACTAGCGCATTCCTACAATGAGCAGTTCTTC	CASSLGFTGLAHSYNEQFF
TRBD1	TRBJ2-1	TRBV7-2	.	TGTGCCAGCAGCTTAGGCCCCGGGACAGGGAGGAGCAATGAGCAGTTCTTC	CASSLGPGTGRSNEQFF
.	TRBJ1-1	TRBV6-6	.	TGTGCCAGCAGTCCCCGGGGAGGAGGCATGAACACTGAAGCTTTCTTT	CASSPRGGGMNTEAFF
.	TRBJ1-1	TRBV7-2	.	TGTGCCAGCAGGCAGGGCATGAACACTGAAGCTTTCTTT	CASRQGMNTEAFF
.	TRBJ2-3	TRBV10-3	.	TGTGCCATCAGTGAGGGCCTGACAGGTACCGCAGATACGCAGTATTTT	CAISEGLTGTADTQYF
.	TRBJ2-6	TRBV5-6	few	TGTGCCAGCAGCTTGGAAGGGGCTGGGGCCAACGTCCTGACTTTC	CASSLEGAGANVLTF
TRBD1	TRBJ1-5	TRBV6-1	.	TGTGCCAGCAGTGAATTTGGGACAGGGAACAATCAGCCCCAGCATTTT	CASSEFGTGNNQPQHF
.	TRBJ1-1	TRBV2	.	TGTGCCAGCAGCCGGACAGAGAACACTGAAGCTTTCTTT	CASSRTENTEAFF
TRBD1	TRBJ1-1	TRBV5-5	.	TGTGCCAGCAGCCCGGGACAGGACATGAACACTGAAGCTTTCTTT	CASSPGQDMNTEAFF
TRBD1	TRBJ2-6	TRBV7-3	.	TGTGCCAGCAGCTTCACCCCGGGACAGGCATTTGGGGCCAACGTCCTGACTTTC	CASSFTPGQAFGANVLTF
.	TRBJ1-6	TRBV10-3	.	TGTGCCATCAGTGAGTCGTTATTACCCCTCCACTTT	CAISESLLPLHF